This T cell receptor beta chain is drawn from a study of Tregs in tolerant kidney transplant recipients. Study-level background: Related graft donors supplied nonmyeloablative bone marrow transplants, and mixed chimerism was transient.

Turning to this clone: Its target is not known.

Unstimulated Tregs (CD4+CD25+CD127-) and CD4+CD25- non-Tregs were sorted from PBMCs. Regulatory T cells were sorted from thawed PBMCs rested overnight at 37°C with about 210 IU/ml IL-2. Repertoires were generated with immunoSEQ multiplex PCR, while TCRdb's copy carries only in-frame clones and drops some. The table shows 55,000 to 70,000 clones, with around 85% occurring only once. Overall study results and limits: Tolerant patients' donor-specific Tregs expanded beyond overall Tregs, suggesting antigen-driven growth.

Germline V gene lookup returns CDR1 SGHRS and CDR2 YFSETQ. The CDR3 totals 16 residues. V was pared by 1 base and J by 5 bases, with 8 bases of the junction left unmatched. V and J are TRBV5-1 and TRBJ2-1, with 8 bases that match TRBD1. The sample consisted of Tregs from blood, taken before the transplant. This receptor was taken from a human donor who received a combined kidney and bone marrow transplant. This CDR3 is CASSLFGGQGNNEQFF. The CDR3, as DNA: TGCGCCAGCAGCTTGTTTGGTGGACAGGGTAACAATGAGCAGTTCTTC.